The sequence of this T cell receptor (beta chain) was determined in a study of blood T cell repertoires in COVID-19. Study-wide context: Donors in Cohort 3 counted as recovered after two negative PCRs, clearance, or symptom resolution.

Authors' processing steps: Reference gene primer amplification in the assay estimated nucleated cell counts. The data were produced by immunoSEQ multiplex PCR, yet TCRdb's version contains in-frame clones alone and is incomplete. V, J and clone size were drawn from that table, and D and trimming were deduced from the DNA. The sample has around 300,000 clones, more than 75% seen once; the top ten hold around 2%. This clone is a singleton in its sample. The study assigned cohorts using participant-reported clinical history. The V and J ends lost 0 bases and 6 bases respectively, with 14 bases between them. This CDR3 is 16 amino acids long. Germline V gene lookup returns CDR1 MGHRA and CDR2 YSYEKL.

Sequencing input: PBMCs or T cells enriched from blood (not recorded which). V and J are TRBV4-1 and TRBJ1-4; no reliable D call. The TCR originated in a woman aged 55-70 years in a cohort exposed to, infected with or recovered from COVID-19 (not recorded which). CDR3 in amino acids: CASSQDQASPHEKLFF. CDR3 DNA: TGCGCCAGCAGCCAAGATCAGGCCAGCCCTCATGAAAAACTGTTTTTT.